This is a list of T cell receptor beta chains from one sample in a study of blood T cell repertoires in COVID-19. The repertoire was sequenced with immunoSEQ multiplex PCR; TCRdb's copy has only in-frame clones and lacks some. The sample holds about 59,000 clones, 70% to 80% seen once. Input material: peripheral blood. The receptors here all came from a man in his sixties with acute or convalescent COVID-19. Each CDR3 is given with its conserved first and last residue.

TRBV5-6	TRBJ2-7	CASSYAGGLYEQYF
TRBV27	TRBJ2-2	CASGGTGRTTGELFF
TRBV5-1	TRBJ1-4	CASSLGSIRDINEKLFF
TRBV18	TRBJ1-2	CASSPGQVTNYGYTF
TRBV5-1	TRBJ2-1	CASRPGLAGSSYNEQFF
TRBV4-1	TRBJ1-4	CASSRDRGTTSEKLFF
TRBV28	TRBJ1-2	CASCMGTGAYGYTF
TRBV18	TRBJ2-7	CASSPPLHKLLSTLGFLYEQYF
TRBV3-1/TRBV3-2	TRBJ1-6	CASSQSEDSPLHF
TRBV25-1	TRBJ2-6	CASSEEEGYSGANVLTF
TRBV3-1/TRBV3-2	TRBJ1-5	CASSQGGYQPQHF
TRBV7-9	TRBJ1-1	CASSLWAGGATEAFF
TRBV6-5	TRBJ1-1	CASSQGQSEAFF
TRBV10-3	TRBJ1-2	CAISESIDSYGYTF
TRBV6-6	TRBJ2-7	CASSPGGGYEQYF
TRBV9	TRBJ1-1	CASSAVGREAEAFF
TRBV2	TRBJ2-7	CASRGTGSYEQYF
TRBV27	TRBJ2-7	CASSLKGGAYEQYF
TRBV30	TRBJ1-5	CAWRGRTGHNQPQHF
TRBV5-1	TRBJ1-1	CASSLQENTEAFF
TRBV5-1	TRBJ2-1	CASSPTVGVGQFF
TRBV5-1	TRBJ1-4	CASSLGGRTNEKLFF
TRBV27	TRBJ1-2	CASSFGSSYGYTF
TRBV30	TRBJ1-1	CAWNLPNTEAFF
TRBV6-1	TRBJ1-5	CASSAITGGLEPQHF
TRBV28	TRBJ2-5	CASSFPGEAGETQYF
TRBV28	TRBJ1-2	CASSLGGQGNYGYTF
TRBV18	TRBJ1-2	CASSPRTGGDGYTF
TRBV6-1	TRBJ2-5	CASSDSAQAGPQETQYF
TRBV20-1	TRBJ1-2	CSTMGGFGYTF
TRBV19	TRBJ1-3	CASSIMTAYSGNTIYF
TRBV7-2	TRBJ2-2	CASSPRPAGGPGELFF
TRBV4-2	TRBJ1-1	CASSQDLTGDTEAFF
TRBV28	TRBJ1-2	CASSYGDGYTF
TRBV28	TRBJ1-1	CASSFPTGVEAFF
TRBV6-6	TRBJ1-4	CASSYSGTGDEKLFF
TRBV5-6	TRBJ1-1	CASSFLGGNTEAFF
TRBV21-1	TRBJ1-1	CASSQIGAGTNKNTEAFF
TRBV29-1	TRBJ2-5	CSVKASGRQETQYF
TRBV11-3	TRBJ1-6	CASSFRPNSPLHF
TRBV28	TRBJ2-2	CASGTSGSAGELFF
TRBV27	TRBJ2-3	CASSLRSPRGGTDTQYF
TRBV6-5	TRBJ1-6	CASSYRSSYNSPLHF
TRBV6-5	TRBJ2-7	CASSIRDRGYEQYF
TRBV5-1	TRBJ2-1	CASSSRGGLAGINEQFF
TRBV6-6	TRBJ2-2	CASSYGQGGNTGELFF
TRBV19	TRBJ2-1	CASSIVAAGGRDNEQFF
TRBV7-6	TRBJ1-2	CASSLVSGDRVNGYTF
TRBV5-6	TRBJ2-1	CASSFFGRLGNEQFF
TRBV5-1	TRBJ2-2	CASSSGLAGVVGELFF
TRBV28	TRBJ2-1	CASSSNYNEQFF
TRBV2	TRBJ2-3	CASSVGRATDTQYF
TRBV19	TRBJ2-5	CASSRQFQETQYF
TRBV29-1	TRBJ1-1	CSVDQGMNTEAFF
TRBV28	TRBJ1-1	CASRATRDRAKTEAFF
TRBV6-5	TRBJ2-3	CASSSRSYSTDTQYF
TRBV3-1/TRBV3-2	TRBJ1-6	CASSQVAGTYNSPLHF
TRBV10-2	TRBJ2-1	CASREGGLFF
TRBV7-8	TRBJ2-1	CASSLKRLVAYNEQFF